A selection of T cell receptor beta chains follows, all from one sample in a study of T-cell reconstitution after alpha-beta-depleted transplantation in children. TCRdb redid the calling of the PCR reads with MiXCR, one entry per CDR3 protein. The sample lists 200,000 to 250,000 distinct CDR3 sequences, under 9.5% seen once, with 6.2% in the top ten. Here the sequenced sample was PBMCs from the stem cell graft donor, taken from the stem cell graft. The receptors derive from a human donor who donated a stem cell graft to a child with acute lymphoblastic leukemia. Each CDR3 is given with its conserved first and last residue. Fields, in order: J gene, clone size, D gene, V gene, CDR3 DNA, CDR3 protein. A D gene is named only where the DNA matches it firmly. Expanded clones get a size class; other rows say once, few or many, or leave the size out.

TRBJ2-6,few,-,TRBV20-1,TGCAGTGCGCCAAGGATCTCTGGGGCCAACGTCCTGACTTTC,CSAPRISGANVLTF
TRBJ2-3,many,TRBD2,TRBV5-1,TGTGCCAGCAGTTTGACTAGCGGGGGGACCGATACGCAGTATTTT,CASSLTSGGTDTQYF
TRBJ2-5,-,-,TRBV29-1,TGCAGCGTTGAAGGGCAGGAGTGGGAGACCCAGTACTTC,CSVEGQEWETQYF
TRBJ2-1,-,-,TRBV7-2,TGTGCCAGCACCCAAGGGGTGGGGGGGGCGAACAATGAGCAGTTCTTC,CASTQGVGGANNEQFF
TRBJ1-1,-,-,TRBV5-1,TGCGCCAGCAGCTTGACCAGGGTAGACACTGAAGCTTTCTTT,CASSLTRVDTEAFF
TRBJ1-2,few,TRBD1,TRBV6-5,TGTGCCAGCAGATATACAGGGGGTTATGGCTACACCTTC,CASRYTGGYGYTF
TRBJ2-3,many,TRBD2,TRBV11-2,TGTGCCAGCAGCATGCGGGGGGGCGGCACAGATACGCAGTATTTT,CASSMRGGGTDTQYF
TRBJ2-5,few,TRBD2,TRBV3-1,TGTGCCAGCAGCCAAGAACTAGCGGCCTTCGGGACCCAGTACTTC,CASSQELAAFGTQYF
TRBJ1-1,-,-,TRBV11-2,TGTGCCAGCAGTCAGGGCTCCACCCTGGTCCGACACACTGAAGCTTTCTTT,CASSQGSTLVRHTEAFF
TRBJ2-4,few,TRBD2,TRBV5-4,TGTGCCAGCAGCTTGGCCGGGACTAGCGGGGGAGACATTCAGTACTTC,CASSLAGTSGGDIQYF
TRBJ2-1,-,-,TRBV5-5,TGTGCCAGCATCCCACAGTACAATGAGCAGTTCTTC,CASIPQYNEQFF
TRBJ1-2,few,-,TRBV4-2,TGTGCCAGCAGCCAAGAGGTTTCCGGTGGCTACACCTTC,CASSQEVSGGYTF
TRBJ2-1,-,TRBD2,TRBV5-6,TGTGCCAGCAGCGGGACTAGCGGGGACCCGAAGCAGTTCTTC,CASSGTSGDPKQFF
TRBJ1-1,many,-,TRBV5-1,TGCGCCAGCTCCCCGGGCAGCGGAGACACTGAAGCTTTCTTT,CASSPGSGDTEAFF
TRBJ2-7,-,-,TRBV5-1,TGCGCCAGCAGCTTGGATATAGAGGGATTGGAGCAGTACTTC,CASSLDIEGLEQYF
TRBJ2-2,few,-,TRBV18,TGTGCCAGCTCGCCTACCAAACAGGGAACCGGGGAGCTGTTTTTT,CASSPTKQGTGELFF
TRBJ1-1,few,TRBD1,TRBV18,TGTGCCAGCTCACAGGGGGCAGGAGTGAACACTGAAGCTTTCTTT,CASSQGAGVNTEAFF
TRBJ2-3,many,TRBD1,TRBV7-2,TGTGCCAGCAGCCCACAGGGGATCGCCACAGATACGCAGTATTTT,CASSPQGIATDTQYF
TRBJ2-7,many,-,TRBV12-3/TRBV12-4,TGTGCCAGCAGTGCTATGACGGGGGGCAACTACGAGCAGTACTTC,CASSAMTGGNYEQYF
TRBJ1-5,-,-,TRBV6-5,TGTGCCAGCAGTTACGAATACAGGGTCGATCAGCCCCAGCATTTT,CASSYEYRVDQPQHF
TRBJ2-1,-,TRBD2,TRBV10-2,TGCGCCAGCAGTGAGCCCTTCCGACTAGCGGCCTACAATGAGCAGTTCTTC,CASSEPFRLAAYNEQFF
TRBJ1-2,few,-,TRBV18,TGTGCCAGCTCACCGTTTACTGGACAGCCTGTTACTAACTATGGCTACACCTTC,CASSPFTGQPVTNYGYTF
TRBJ1-2,many,-,TRBV29-1,TGCAGCGTTGAGGGAGACACCTTC,CSVEGDTF
TRBJ2-7,-,-,TRBV29-1,TGCAGCGTTGGAGTAGCCGCCCGCTACGAGCAGTACTTC,CSVGVAARYEQYF
TRBJ2-7,many,-,TRBV6-5,TGTGCCAGCAGTTACGTGGGGTACGAGCAGTACTTC,CASSYVGYEQYF
TRBJ2-2,-,-,TRBV7-2,TGTGCCAGCAGCTTTCGGGGGGCAGAAAGATTCCACGGGGAGCTGTTTTTT,CASSFRGAERFHGELFF
TRBJ2-7,many,TRBD1,TRBV10-3,TGTGCCATCAGTCGGACAGGGTACTACGAGCAGTACTTC,CAISRTGYYEQYF
TRBJ1-6,few,TRBD1,TRBV7-9,TGTGCCAGCAGCTTAGCAACAGGGGGTGATTCACCCCTCCACTTT,CASSLATGGDSPLHF
TRBJ2-3,-,-,TRBV5-1,TGCGCCAGCAGCTTGGCCACCCCAGATACGCAGTATTTT,CASSLATPDTQYF
TRBJ2-7,-,-,TRBV12-3/TRBV12-4,TGTGCCACCCGGAAGGGAATCTCCTACGAGCAGTACTTC,CATRKGISYEQYF
TRBJ2-3,many,-,TRBV5-6,TGTGCCAGCAGCTTATCGGGAATGCCTCGGACAGATACGCAGTATTTT,CASSLSGMPRTDTQYF
TRBJ2-2,-,-,TRBV7-6,TGTGCCAGCAGCTTTGGGAAAACCGGGGAGCTGTTTTTT,CASSFGKTGELFF
TRBJ2-5,few,TRBD1,TRBV15,TGTGCCACCAGCAGGGGGACAGGGGATTCCGAGACCCAGTACTTC,CATSRGTGDSETQYF
TRBJ1-2,many,-,TRBV5-1,TGCGCCAGCACTCCGGGCGGTGATAACTATGGCTACACCTTC,CASTPGGDNYGYTF
TRBJ2-3,-,TRBD2,TRBV25-1,TGTGCCAGCAGTGACCCACGTGCGCGGGGGGGCGTCTCAGATACGCAGTATTTT,CASSDPRARGGVSDTQYF
TRBJ2-2,-,-,TRBV6-5,TGTGCCAGCAGTTACAAGGGGGGGTTGGTCACCGGGGAGCTGTTTTTT,CASSYKGGLVTGELFF
TRBJ1-6,-,-,TRBV4-1,TGCGCCAGCAGCCAACCGGGACCGTCGAGCTCCTATAATTCACCCCTCCACTTT,CASSQPGPSSSYNSPLHF
TRBJ2-7,-,-,TRBV5-1,TGCGCCAGCAGCTTGGCGGATAAACAGGCACTGGACGAGCAGTACTTC,CASSLADKQALDEQYF
TRBJ2-7,-,-,TRBV6-1,TGTGCCAGCATACAACACGGGGCCGGGGGCGAGCAGTACTTC,CASIQHGAGGEQYF
TRBJ2-7,few,TRBD1,TRBV5-1,TGCGCCAGCAGCGCTGGGACAGGGGGTAGGTCCTACGAGCAGTACTTC,CASSAGTGGRSYEQYF
TRBJ2-2,few,TRBD1,TRBV7-8,TGTGCCAGCAGCTTAGCTGACAGGGGCGTCACCGGGGAGCTGTTTTTT,CASSLADRGVTGELFF
TRBJ1-1,-,-,TRBV10-3,TGTGCCATCAGCAAAGGGGGAATCCGGGGTACTGAAGCTTTCTTT,CAISKGGIRGTEAFF
TRBJ2-5,many,TRBD2,TRBV15,TGTGCCACCAGCAGAGGAATGACTAGCGGGGGAGCGCAAGAGACCCAGTACTTC,CATSRGMTSGGAQETQYF
TRBJ1-2,few,-,TRBV25-1,TGTGCCAGCAGTCAATATTTTTGGGATGGCTACACCTTC,CASSQYFWDGYTF
TRBJ1-6,many,-,TRBV7-9,TGTGCCAGCAGCCGCGAAGGGCACGACTCACCCCTCCACTTT,CASSREGHDSPLHF
TRBJ1-5,few,-,TRBV20-1,TGCAGTGCTAGAGACAGGGGCACAAGGGCACAGCCCCAGCATTTT,CSARDRGTRAQPQHF
TRBJ1-2,many,-,TRBV6-1,TGTGCCAGCAGTCAAACTGGGTACGGATTACCCTATGGCTACACCTTC,CASSQTGYGLPYGYTF
TRBJ2-3,-,-,TRBV29-1,TGCAGCGTGACCTATTCCACTAGCACAGATACGCAGTATTTT,CSVTYSTSTDTQYF
TRBJ1-1,few,-,TRBV20-1,TGCAGTGCTAGTGAAGCTTTCTTT,CSASEAFF
TRBJ2-1,-,-,TRBV20-1,TGCAGTGCTAGAGACCCGCTTGCTCACTCGGGTTGGGTCAATGAGCAGTTCTTC,CSARDPLAHSGWVNEQFF
TRBJ2-2,few,-,TRBV4-2,TGTGCCAGCAGCCAAGTGTTACAGGGTGCCGGGGAGCTGTTTTTT,CASSQVLQGAGELFF
TRBJ2-7,-,TRBD2,TRBV12-3/TRBV12-4,TGTGCCAGCTCGTTACTGGGCGGGGGGACGAGCGGGCAGTACTTC,CASSLLGGGTSGQYF
TRBJ1-5,-,-,TRBV18,TGTGCCAGCTCACCTTCGGGACAAAATCAGCCCCAGCATTTT,CASSPSGQNQPQHF
TRBJ2-7,many,-,TRBV4-1,TGCGCCAGCAGCCAAGATGAAGACAGCTCCTACGAGCAGTACTTC,CASSQDEDSSYEQYF
TRBJ1-4,-,-,TRBV4-3,TGCGCCAGCAGCCAAGACCCCCAGGGTATCCAGGACGCAACTAATGAAAAACTGTTTTTT,CASSQDPQGIQDATNEKLFF